The 28 T cell receptor beta chains below all came from one sample that was sequenced in a study of molecular identifiers for immune sequencing clone quantification. MiXCR, applied by TCRdb to the PCR reads, yields one record per CDR3 protein. Among fewer than 350,000 distinct CDR3 sequences, under 25% were seen once, and the ten largest hold about 0.7%. Sequenced: naive CD8+ T cells from blood, with Jurkat cell RNA spiked in. Subset denoted: FACS-sorted CD8+CD4-CCR7+CD45RA+ naive T cells. The receptor source for this set is a human donor in good health. Some libraries in this study had Jurkat cell RNA spiked in.

Details on this clonotype: Being one base from a much bigger clone, this may be a read error. Because the CDR3 is missing its conserved closing phenylalanine or tryptophan, this is likely a read error. The rearrangement links TRBV28 to TRBJ2-3; 12 nucleotides align to TRBD1. This CDR3 region has 17 residues. The J segment lost 5 bases and the V segment lost 4 bases, leaving 10 bases of the junction unmatched. Germline V gene data show CDR1 as MDHEN and CDR2 as SYDVKM. CDR3 DNA sequence: TGTGCCAGCAGTTCGACACCGGGACAGGGGGCTGGAGATACGCAGTATGTT. Amino acid sequence: CASSSTPGQGAGDTQYV.

A remark on this clonotype: A much larger clone differs from this one at a single base, so this may be a read error. The CDR3 DNA follows: TGTGCCAGCAGCCCTGGAGACACCGGGGAGGTGTTTTTT. It translates to CASSPGDTGEVFF. J is TRBJ2-2 and V is TRBV7-2; possibly TRBD2 for D (6 bases). Germline CDR1 is SGHTA and CDR2 is FQGNSA. The CDR3 loop spans 13 amino acids.

Of note for this clonotype: Being one base from a much bigger clone, this may be a read error. V gene TRBV7-8 combines with J gene TRBJ1-5; a weak D match, TRBD1 (5 bases). Germline V gives CDR1 SGHVS, CDR2 FQNEAQ. The CDR3 contains 14 residues. Between the trimmed V and J ends, which lost 8 bases and 7 bases, there was a span of 18 bases. CDR3 nucleotide sequence: TGTGCCAGCGGCCCAAGGGGTACGGGACAGCCCCAGCATTTT. This translates into CASGPRGTGQPQHF.

This clonotype was detected ten times or more. This chain uses TRBV28 with TRBJ1-1; D ambiguous. The germline CDR1 and CDR2 sequences are MDHEN and SYDVKM. V was shortened by 5 bases and J by 6 bases, with 10 bases between the two germline ends. CDR3 length: 12 amino acids. CDR3 amino acids: CASSPPGAEAFF. CDR3 bases: TGTGCCAGCAGTCCCCCAGGTGCTGAAGCTTTCTTT.

To note about this clonotype: This may arise from a read error, as a much more abundant clone is one base away. The V call is TRBV12-3 or TRBV12-4, the J call TRBJ1-1; no clear D. V gave up 6 bases and J gave up 10 bases, with 12 bases separating them. The CDR3 contains 11 residues. CDR3: CASRGFSVAFF. The CDR3 DNA reads as TGTGCCAGCAGGGGATTCAGTGTAGCTTTCTTT.

This clonotype was recorded a few times. The chain recombines TRBV6-6 with TRBJ2-5, with 7 nucleotides matching TRBD1. V was pared by 7 bases and J by 2 bases, with 10 bases of the junction left unmatched. CDR3 length: 15 residues. In germline, CDR1 is MNHNY, CDR2 SVGAGI (reference sequence). In nucleotides, the CDR3 is TGTGCCAGCAAAAGGGGGCAAATTGGACAAGAGACCCAGTACTTC. The encoded protein is CASKRGQIGQETQYF.

This clonotype has only a few counts. This may come from a read error, since a much larger clone is one base off. The V call is TRBV7-9, the J call TRBJ1-5; D uncertain. V was trimmed by 0 bases and J by 5 bases, leaving 14 bases between them. Per the germline V gene, CDR1 is SEHNR and CDR2 is FQNEAQ (reference sequence). This CDR3 spans 16 amino acids. CDR3 residues: CASSLAYSLADQPQHF. CDR3 coding DNA: TGTGCCAGCAGCTTAGCTTACAGTTTAGCGGATCAGCCCCAGCATTTT.

This sequence joins TRBV7-6 and TRBJ1-1; D unresolved. Between the trimmed V and J ends, which lost 0 bases and 0 bases, there was a span of 17 bases. The germline V gene has CDR1 SGHVS and CDR2 FNYEAQ. CDR3 length equals 18 residues. CDR3: CASSLAMAGEGMNTEAFF. In DNA form, the CDR3 reads TGTGCCAGCAGCTTAGCGATGGCCGGGGAGGGCATGAACACTGAAGCTTTCTTT.

The V gene is TRBV2, the J gene TRBJ1-5; TRBD1 aligns across 7 bases. Germline assignment: CDR1 SNHLY and CDR2 FYNNEI. This CDR3 contains 15 residues. Germline trimming cut 3 bases from V and 6 bases from J; bases unmatched to any gene: 8. The CDR3 DNA reads TGTGCCAGCAGTGAGTTTCTAGGGGGCGGTCAGCCCCAGCATTTT. Protein product: CASSEFLGGGQPQHF.

This clonotype has more than one count but fewer than ten. J is TRBJ1-1 and V is TRBV6-2 or TRBV6-3; D not certain. CDR1 is MNHEY, CDR2 SVGEGT, per germline. The CDR3 runs to 13 residues. V lost 11 bases, J lost 0 bases, and 13 bases lay in between. CDR3 loop: CAVAHGLNTEAFF. CDR3 in DNA: TGTGCCGTGGCTCATGGGTTGAACACTGAAGCTTTCTTT.

Details on this clonotype: This may arise from a read error, as a much more abundant clone is one base away. The rearrangement uses TRBV5-1 and TRBJ2-7; D is unresolved. Trimming removed 0 bases at V and 3 bases at J, with 10 bases between. This CDR3 contains 14 residues. Germline CDR1 and CDR2: SGHRS and YFSETQ. CDR3 residues: CASSLATVSYEQYF. For the CDR3, the DNA is TGCGCCAGCAGCTTGGCAACAGTGAGCTACGAGCAGTACTTC.

The rearrangement joins TRBV27 to TRBJ2-7; 7 nucleotides line up with TRBD2. Trimming removed 5 bases from V and 2 bases from J; junction bases left unmatched: 9. CDR1 is MNHEY and CDR2 is SMNVEV in the germline V gene (reference sequence). This CDR3 has 15 residues. CDR3 DNA: TGTGCCAGCAGTCGCATCGGGGGGTCCACCTACGAGCAGTACTTC. Residues: CASSRIGGSTYEQYF.

The gene calls are TRBV29-1 and TRBJ2-3; 9 bases align to TRBD1. The CDR3 totals 16 residues. Germline trimming cut 4 bases from V and 8 bases from J; bases unmatched to any gene: 16. From germline, CDR1 is SQVTM and CDR2 ANQGSEA. Here the CDR3 DNA reads TGCAGCGTTGCCGGGACAGGGATCTCTTGGCCAGCTACGCAGTATTTT. Protein product: CSVAGTGISWPATQYF.

This clonotype came up many times. This sequence joins TRBV7-9 and TRBJ2-7; 14 bases match TRBD2. The V gene's germline CDR1 is SEHNR and CDR2 FQNEAQ (reference sequence). With 7 bases clipped from V and 5 bases from J, the junction kept 7 bases outside the gene matches. The length of the CDR3 is 15 residues. The CDR3 loop is CASTLGLAGGNEQYF. The CDR3 DNA is TGTGCCAGCACCCTTGGACTAGCGGGGGGTAACGAGCAGTACTTC. The full variable domain, rest sourced from reference TRBV7-9 and TRBJ2-7, is DTGVSQNPRHKITKRGQNVTFRCDPISEHNRLYWYRQTLGQGPEFLTYFQNEAQLEKSRLLSDRFSAERPKGSFSTLEIQRTEQGDSAMYLCASTLGLAGGNEQYFGPGTRLTVT.

This clonotype has just a few counts. This chain connects TRBV6-5 to TRBJ2-5, with unresolved D. V lost 0 bases to trimming and J lost 0 bases, with 11 bases between them. The CDR3 contains 16 residues. In germline, CDR1 is MNHEY, CDR2 SVGAGI. The CDR3 here is CASSYSKFRNQETQYF. The CDR3 coding sequence is TGTGCCAGCAGTTACTCGAAGTTCCGCAACCAAGAGACCCAGTACTTC.

This clonotype has at least ten counts. The V gene is TRBV5-1, the J gene TRBJ2-1; D remains ambiguous. The CDR3 contains 13 residues. The V gene's germline CDR1 is SGHRS and CDR2 YFSETQ. The V end lost 0 bases, the J end lost 5 bases, and 6 bases lay between the germline ends. CDR3 amino acids: CASSLGWNNEQFF. The CDR3 nucleotides read TGCGCCAGCAGCTTGGGCTGGAACAATGAGCAGTTCTTC. The full variable domain, its missing parts supplied by reference TRBV5-1 and TRBJ2-1, is KAGVTQTPRYLIKTRGQQVTLSCSPISGHRSVSWYQQTPGQGLQFLFEYFSETQRNKGNFPGRFSGRQFSNSRSEMNVSTLELGDSALYLCASSLGWNNEQFFGPGTRLTVL.

This clonotype occurred many times. This chain links TRBV7-3 with TRBJ2-1; TRBD1 aligns across 7 bases. This CDR3 has 16 amino acids. In germline, CDR1 is SGHTA, CDR2 FQGTGA. V lost 5 bases and J lost 8; bases outside the gene matches: 15. CDR3 in DNA: TGTGCCAGCAGCCCAAACGGGGACAGACCGGCCGATGAGCAGTTCTTC. It encodes CASSPNGDRPADEQFF.

The table lists this clonotype with many counts. This chain links TRBV5-1 with TRBJ2-3, with no clear D. V was trimmed by 3 bases and J by 6 bases, leaving 14 bases between them. CDR1 is SGHRS, CDR2 YFSETQ, per germline. The CDR3 contains 14 residues. CDR3 protein: CASSSFGPWDTQYF. The CDR3 region has the DNA TGCGCCAGCAGCTCGTTCGGCCCCTGGGATACGCAGTATTTT.

This clonotype was observed once. A much larger clonotype is one base distant, so this may be a read error. The V gene is TRBV4-1, the J gene TRBJ2-3, with D perhaps TRBD1 (6 bases). CDR1 is MGHRA and CDR2 is YSYEKL in the germline V gene. CDR3 length equals 16 residues. The germline V and J ends were trimmed by 1 base and 2 bases, with 13 bases remaining between them. The CDR3 here is CASSQGGWGLTDTQYF. The CDR3 DNA reads as TGCGCCAGCAGCCAAGGGGGCTGGGGGCTCACAGATACGCAGTATTTT.

This clonotype came up many times. The genes are TRBV7-2 and TRBJ1-1; D remains ambiguous. The V end lost 2 bases, the J end lost 1 base, and 17 bases lay between the germline ends. Germline CDR1 and CDR2: SGHTA and FQGNSA. This CDR3 region has 17 residues. CDR3 region: CASSLPASFTENTEAFF. As DNA, the CDR3 is TGTGCCAGCAGCTTACCCGCATCCTTTACGGAGAACACTGAAGCTTTCTTT.

The chain uses TRBV27 and TRBJ1-6, with D maybe TRBD1 (6 bases). CDR1 is MNHEY, CDR2 SMNVEV, per germline (reference sequence). CDR3 size: 15 residues. Trimming left V 4 bases short and J 8 bases short, with 15 bases between. The CDR3 coding sequence is TGTGCCAGCAGTTCTGGGGGGCGAGGGGATTCACCCCTCCACTTT. Translated, it gives CASSSGGRGDSPLHF.

This clonotype has a count of ten or more. The chain employs TRBV27 and TRBJ1-5, with a weak D call TRBD1 (5 bases). With 2 bases removed from V and 5 bases from J, the gap between germline ends came to 7 bases. Germline V lookup: CDR1 MNHEY, CDR2 SMNVEV (reference sequence). The CDR3 length is 13 residues. The CDR3 DNA follows: TGTGCCAGCAGTTTACAGGGAGATCAGCCCCAGCATTTT. Its protein product is CASSLQGDQPQHF.

This clonotype was found a few times. This rearrangement joins TRBV19 to TRBJ1-1, with 8 bases aligning to TRBD1. This CDR3 contains 15 residues. Per germline, CDR1 LNHDA and CDR2 SQIVND (reference sequence). Losses at the gene ends were 4 bases for V and 2 bases for J; bases not matched to a gene: 6. The CDR3 DNA is TGTGCCAGTAGTAGATCCACAGGGGGTAACACTGAAGCTTTCTTT. It codes for CASSRSTGGNTEAFF.

With respect to this clonotype: A clone one base away is much larger, so this may be a read error. The chain combines TRBV5-3 with TRBJ2-7; D call uncertain. TRBV5-3 is noted as an ORF with a role that remains uncertain. V shed 8 bases and J shed 1 base, with 16 bases lying between them. CDR3 length: 14 amino acids. The CDR3 reads CASSPRLASYEQYF. CDR3 nucleotides: TGTGCCAGCAGCCCACGACTTGCGTCCTACGAGCAGTACTTC.

The gene calls are TRBV7-6 and TRBJ2-2, with TRBD2 matching 9 bases. Germline loops: CDR1 SGHVS, CDR2 FNYEAQ. This CDR3 has 18 residues. The J segment lost 5 bases and the V segment lost 0 bases, leaving 10 bases of the junction unmatched. The CDR3 bases are TGTGCCAGCAGCTTAGCGGTTTTCGGGACTAGCCTTACCGGGGAGCTGTTTTTT. This encodes CASSLAVFGTSLTGELFF.

This clonotype came up many times. The rearrangement links TRBV27 to TRBJ2-3, with 10 nucleotides matching TRBD2. CDR3 length: 14 amino acids. V shed 2 bases and J 4 bases; nucleotides not matched to a gene: 0. The V gene's germline CDR1 is MNHEY and CDR2 SMNVEV (reference sequence). Written as DNA, the CDR3 is TGTGCCAGCAGTTTACTAGCGGGGGCAGATACGCAGTATTTT. As protein: CASSLLAGADTQYF.

This clonotype was seen a handful of times. The V call is TRBV6-5, the J call TRBJ1-4; D possibly corresponds to TRBD1 (5 bases). The CDR3 consists of 16 residues. Trimming removed 0 bases from V and 6 bases from J, with 14 bases in between. From germline, CDR1 is MNHEY and CDR2 SVGAGI. Here the CDR3 DNA reads TGTGCCAGCAGTTACTCTCCCGACAGCCACTATGAAAAACTGTTTTTT. Encoded protein: CASSYSPDSHYEKLFF.

This clonotype has ten or more counts. The chain is built from TRBV27 and TRBJ2-2; D perhaps matches TRBD2 (6 bases). Trimming took 6 bases from V and 9 from J, leaving 14 bases between them. CDR3 size: 13 residues. The germline CDR1 and CDR2 sequences are MNHEY and SMNVEV (reference sequence). The CDR3 DNA sequence: TGTGCCAGCAGAACATTGGGAGGCCGGGAGCTGTTTTTT. Translation gives CASRTLGGRELFF.